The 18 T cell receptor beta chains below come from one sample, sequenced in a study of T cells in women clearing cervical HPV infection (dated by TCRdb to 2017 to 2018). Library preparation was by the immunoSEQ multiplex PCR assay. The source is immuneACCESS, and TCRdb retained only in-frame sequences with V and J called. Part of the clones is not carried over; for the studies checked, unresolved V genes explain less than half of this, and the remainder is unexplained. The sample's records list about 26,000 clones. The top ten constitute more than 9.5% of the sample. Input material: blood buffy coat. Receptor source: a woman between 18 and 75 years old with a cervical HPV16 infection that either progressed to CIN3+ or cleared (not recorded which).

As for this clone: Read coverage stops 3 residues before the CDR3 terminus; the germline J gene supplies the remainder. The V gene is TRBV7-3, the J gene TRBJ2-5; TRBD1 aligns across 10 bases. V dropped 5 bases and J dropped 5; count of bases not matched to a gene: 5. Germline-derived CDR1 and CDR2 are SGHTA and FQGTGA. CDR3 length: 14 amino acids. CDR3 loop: CASSGTGAGETQYF. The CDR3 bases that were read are TGTGCCAGCAGCGGGACAGGGGCGGGGGAGACC.

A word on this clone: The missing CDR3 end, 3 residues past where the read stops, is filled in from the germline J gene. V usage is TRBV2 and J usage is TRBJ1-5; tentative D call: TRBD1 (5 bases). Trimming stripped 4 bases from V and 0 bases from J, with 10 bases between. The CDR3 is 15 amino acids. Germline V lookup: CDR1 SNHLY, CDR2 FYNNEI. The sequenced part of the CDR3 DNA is TGTGCCAGCAGTGCTCAGGGTCATAGCAATCAGCCC. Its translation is CASSAQGHSNQP. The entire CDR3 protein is CASSAQGHSNQPQHF.

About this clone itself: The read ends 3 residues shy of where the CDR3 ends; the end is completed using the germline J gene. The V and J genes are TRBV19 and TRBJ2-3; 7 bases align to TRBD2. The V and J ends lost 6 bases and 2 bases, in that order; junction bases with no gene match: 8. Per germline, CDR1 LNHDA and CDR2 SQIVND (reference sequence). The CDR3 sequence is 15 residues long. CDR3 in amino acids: CASRNPGGNTDTQYF. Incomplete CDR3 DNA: TGTGCCAGTAGAAACCCCGGGGGGAACACAGATACG.

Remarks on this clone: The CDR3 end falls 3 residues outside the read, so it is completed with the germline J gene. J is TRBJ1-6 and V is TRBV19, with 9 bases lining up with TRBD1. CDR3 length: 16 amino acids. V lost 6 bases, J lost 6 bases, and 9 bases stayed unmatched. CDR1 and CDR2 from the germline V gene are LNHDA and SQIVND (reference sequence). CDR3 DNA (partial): TGTGCCAGTAGCGAGACAGGGGGGAAGGGTAATTCACCC. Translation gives CASSETGGKGNSP. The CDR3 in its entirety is CASSETGGKGNSPLHF.

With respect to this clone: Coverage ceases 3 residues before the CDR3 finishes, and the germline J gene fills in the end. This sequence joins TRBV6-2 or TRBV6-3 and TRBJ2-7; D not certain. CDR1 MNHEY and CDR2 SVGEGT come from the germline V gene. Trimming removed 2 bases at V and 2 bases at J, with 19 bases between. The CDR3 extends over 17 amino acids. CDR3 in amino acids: CASSYPSRLGSAYEQYF. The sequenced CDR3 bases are TGTGCCAGCAGTTACCCCTCCCGCCTAGGTTCGGCCTACGAG.

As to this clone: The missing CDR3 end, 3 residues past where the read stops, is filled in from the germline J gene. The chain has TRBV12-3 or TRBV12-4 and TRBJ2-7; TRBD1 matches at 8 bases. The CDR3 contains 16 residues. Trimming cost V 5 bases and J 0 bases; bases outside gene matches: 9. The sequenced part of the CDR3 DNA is TGTGCCAGCAGTCCCGGACAGGGCCTAAACTCCTACGAG. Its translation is CASSPGQGLNSYE. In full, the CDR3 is CASSPGQGLNSYEQYF.

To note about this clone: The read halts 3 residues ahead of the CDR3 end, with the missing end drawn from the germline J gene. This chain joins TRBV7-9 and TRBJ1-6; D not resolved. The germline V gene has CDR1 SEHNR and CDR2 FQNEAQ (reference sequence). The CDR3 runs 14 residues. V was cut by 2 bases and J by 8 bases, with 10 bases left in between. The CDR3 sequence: CASSLSSGDSPLHF. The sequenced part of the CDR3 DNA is TGTGCCAGCAGCTTATCCTCCGGGGATTCACCC.

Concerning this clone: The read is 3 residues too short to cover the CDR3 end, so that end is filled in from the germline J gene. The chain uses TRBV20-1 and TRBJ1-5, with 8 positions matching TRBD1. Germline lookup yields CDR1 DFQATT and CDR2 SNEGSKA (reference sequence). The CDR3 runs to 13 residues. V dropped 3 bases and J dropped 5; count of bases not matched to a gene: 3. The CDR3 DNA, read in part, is TGCAGTGCTAGGGCACAGGGGGATCAGCCC. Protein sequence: CSARAQGDQP. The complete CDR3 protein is CSARAQGDQPQHF.

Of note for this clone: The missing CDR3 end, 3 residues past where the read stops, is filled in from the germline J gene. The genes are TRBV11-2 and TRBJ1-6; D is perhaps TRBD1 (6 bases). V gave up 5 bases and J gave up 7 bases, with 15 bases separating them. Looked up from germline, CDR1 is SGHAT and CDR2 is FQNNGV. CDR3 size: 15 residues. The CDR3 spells CASSEHRVGNSPLHF. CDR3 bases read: TGTGCCAGCAGCGAACACAGGGTTGGGAATTCACCC.

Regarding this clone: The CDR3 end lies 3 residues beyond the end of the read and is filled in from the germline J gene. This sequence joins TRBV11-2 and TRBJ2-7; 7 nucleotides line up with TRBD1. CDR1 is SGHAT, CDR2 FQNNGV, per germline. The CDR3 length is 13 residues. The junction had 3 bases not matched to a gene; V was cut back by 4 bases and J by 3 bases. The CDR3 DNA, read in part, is TGTGCCAGCAGCTCGGGACAGAGCTACGAG. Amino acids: CASSSGQSYE. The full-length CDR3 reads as CASSSGQSYEQYF.

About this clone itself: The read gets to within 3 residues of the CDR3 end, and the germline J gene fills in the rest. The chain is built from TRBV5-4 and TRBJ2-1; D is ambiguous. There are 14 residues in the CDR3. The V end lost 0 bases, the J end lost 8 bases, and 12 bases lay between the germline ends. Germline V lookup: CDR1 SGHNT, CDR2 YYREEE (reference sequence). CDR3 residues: CASSLGRPQDEQFF. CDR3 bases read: TGTGCCAGCAGCTTGGGTAGGCCCCAGGATGAG.

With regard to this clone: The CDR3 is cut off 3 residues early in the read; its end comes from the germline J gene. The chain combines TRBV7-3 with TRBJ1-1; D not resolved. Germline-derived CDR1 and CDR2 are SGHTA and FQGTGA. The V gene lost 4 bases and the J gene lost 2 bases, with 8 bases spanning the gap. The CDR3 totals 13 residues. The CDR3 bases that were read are TGTGCCAGCAGCTCCGAACAAAACACTGAA. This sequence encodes CASSSEQNTE. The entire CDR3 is CASSSEQNTEAFF. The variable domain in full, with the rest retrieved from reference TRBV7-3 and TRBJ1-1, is GAGVSQTPSNKVTEKGKYVELRCDPISGHTALYWYRQSLGQGPEFLIYFQGTGAADDSGLPNDRFFAVRPEGSVSTLKIQRTERGDSAVYLCASSSEQNTEAFFGQGTRLTVV.

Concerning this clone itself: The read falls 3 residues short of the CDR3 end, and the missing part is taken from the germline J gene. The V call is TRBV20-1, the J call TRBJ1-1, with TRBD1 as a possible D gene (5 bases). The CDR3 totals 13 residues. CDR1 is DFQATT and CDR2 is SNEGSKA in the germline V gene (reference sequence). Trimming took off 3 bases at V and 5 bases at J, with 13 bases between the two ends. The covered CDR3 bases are TGCAGTGCTAGCTTGGGGCCTAAAACTGAA. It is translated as CSASLGPKTE. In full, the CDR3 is CSASLGPKTEAFF.

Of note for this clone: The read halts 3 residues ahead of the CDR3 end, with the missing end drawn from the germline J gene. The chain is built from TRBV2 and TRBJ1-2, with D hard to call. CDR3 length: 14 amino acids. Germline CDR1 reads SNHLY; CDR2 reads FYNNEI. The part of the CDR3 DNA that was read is TGTGCCAGCAGTCGGCTAGCGGGAGTGAGTGAC. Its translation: CASSRLAGVSD. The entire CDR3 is CASSRLAGVSDYTF. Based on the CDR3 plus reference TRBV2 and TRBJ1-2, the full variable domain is EPEVTQTPSHQVTQMGQEVILRCVPISNHLYFYWYRQILGQKVEFLVSFYNNEISEKSEIFDDQFSVERPDGSNFTLKIRSTKLEDSAMYFCASSRLAGVSDYTFGSGTRLTVV.

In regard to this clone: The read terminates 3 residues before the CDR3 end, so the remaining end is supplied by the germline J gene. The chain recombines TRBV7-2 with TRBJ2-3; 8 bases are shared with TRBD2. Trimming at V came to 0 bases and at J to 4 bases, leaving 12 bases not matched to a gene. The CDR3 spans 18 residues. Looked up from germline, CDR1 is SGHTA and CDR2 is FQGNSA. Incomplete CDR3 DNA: TGTGCCAGCAGCTTAGCTCGACTTAGCGGGACCGTTGCAGATACG. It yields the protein CASSLARLSGTVADT. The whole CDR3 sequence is CASSLARLSGTVADTQYF.

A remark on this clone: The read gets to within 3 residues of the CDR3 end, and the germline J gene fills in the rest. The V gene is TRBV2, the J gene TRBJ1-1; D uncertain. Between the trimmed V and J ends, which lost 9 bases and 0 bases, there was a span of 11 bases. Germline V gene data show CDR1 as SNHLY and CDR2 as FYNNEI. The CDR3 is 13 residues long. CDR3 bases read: TGTGCCAGTGAGGTAGGGTTGAACACTGAA. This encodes CASEVGLNTE. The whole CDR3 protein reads CASEVGLNTEAFF.

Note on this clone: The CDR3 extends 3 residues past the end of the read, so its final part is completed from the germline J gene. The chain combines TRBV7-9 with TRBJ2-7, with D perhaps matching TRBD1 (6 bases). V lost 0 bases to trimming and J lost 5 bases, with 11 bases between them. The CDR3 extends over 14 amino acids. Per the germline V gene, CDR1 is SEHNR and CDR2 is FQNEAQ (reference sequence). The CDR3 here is CASSLATGFDEQYF. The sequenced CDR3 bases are TGTGCCAGCAGCTTAGCCACAGGGTTTGACGAG.

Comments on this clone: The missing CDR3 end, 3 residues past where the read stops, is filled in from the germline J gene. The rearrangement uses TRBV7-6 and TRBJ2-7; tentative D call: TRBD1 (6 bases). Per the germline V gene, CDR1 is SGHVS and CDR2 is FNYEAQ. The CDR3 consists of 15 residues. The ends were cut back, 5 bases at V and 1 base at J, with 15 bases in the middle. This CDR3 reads CASSHVGTYSYEQYF. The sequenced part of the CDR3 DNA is TGTGCCAGCAGCCACGTGGGGACATATTCCTACGAG.